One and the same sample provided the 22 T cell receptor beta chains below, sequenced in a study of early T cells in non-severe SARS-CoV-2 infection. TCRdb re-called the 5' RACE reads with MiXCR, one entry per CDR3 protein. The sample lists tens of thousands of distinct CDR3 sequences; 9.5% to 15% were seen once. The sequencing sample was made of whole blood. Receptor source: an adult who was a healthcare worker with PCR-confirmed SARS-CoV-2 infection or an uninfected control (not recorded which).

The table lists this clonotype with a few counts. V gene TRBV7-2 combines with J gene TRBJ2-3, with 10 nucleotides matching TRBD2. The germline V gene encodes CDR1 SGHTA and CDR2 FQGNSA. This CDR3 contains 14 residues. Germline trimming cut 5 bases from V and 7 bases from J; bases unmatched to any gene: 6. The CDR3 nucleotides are TGTGCCAGCAGCGACGGGACTAGCGTTTATACGCAGTATTTT. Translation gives CASSDGTSVYTQYF.

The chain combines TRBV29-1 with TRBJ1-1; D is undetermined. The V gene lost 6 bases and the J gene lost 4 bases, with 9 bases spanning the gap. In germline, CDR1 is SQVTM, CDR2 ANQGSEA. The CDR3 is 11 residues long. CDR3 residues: CSVDRSTEAFF. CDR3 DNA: TGCAGCGTAGACCGGAGCACTGAAGCTTTCTTT.

The CDR3 sequence is CASSIFGRETQYF. In nucleotides, the CDR3 is TGTGCCAGCAGTATCTTCGGGCGAGAGACCCAGTACTTC. The gene calls are TRBV12-3 or TRBV12-4 and TRBJ2-5; D remains unclear. Trimming stripped 5 bases from V and 4 bases from J, with 11 bases between. The CDR3 extends over 13 amino acids.

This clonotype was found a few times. In DNA, the CDR3 is TGTGCCAGCAGCCACGGTGGCGGAGCACCCTACAATGAGCAGTTCTTC. This translates into CASSHGGGAPYNEQFF. This chain connects TRBV11-2 to TRBJ2-1; D call uncertain. This CDR3 is built from 16 residues. Germline loops: CDR1 SGHAT, CDR2 FQNNGV. V lost 5 bases, J lost 2 bases, and 16 bases lay in between.

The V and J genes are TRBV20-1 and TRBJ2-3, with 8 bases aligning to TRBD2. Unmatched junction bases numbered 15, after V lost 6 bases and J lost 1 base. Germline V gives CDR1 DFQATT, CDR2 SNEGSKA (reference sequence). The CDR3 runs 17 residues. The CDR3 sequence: CSAPDRGAGGGTDTQYF. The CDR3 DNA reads TGCAGTGCCCCAGACCGCGGCGCGGGAGGAGGCACAGATACGCAGTATTTT.

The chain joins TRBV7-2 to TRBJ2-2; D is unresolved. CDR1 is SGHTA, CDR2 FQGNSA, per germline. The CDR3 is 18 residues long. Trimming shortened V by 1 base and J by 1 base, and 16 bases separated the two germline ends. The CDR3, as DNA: TGTGCCAGCAGCTTAGAGCGAGCGAGTTTTTTGAACACCGGGGAGCTGTTTTTT. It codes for CASSLERASFLNTGELFF.

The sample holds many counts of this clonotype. The CDR3 nucleotides read TGTGCCAGCAGCGGTAGCCTAGCGGGAGGGCTCAATGAGCAGTTCTTC. It encodes CASSGSLAGGLNEQFF. V usage is TRBV7-8 and J usage is TRBJ2-1; 12 bases line up with TRBD2. The length of the CDR3 is 16 residues. The V gene end was trimmed by 5 bases and the J gene end by 6 bases; junction bases not matched to a gene: 8. Germline CDR1 reads SGHVS; CDR2 reads FQNEAQ.

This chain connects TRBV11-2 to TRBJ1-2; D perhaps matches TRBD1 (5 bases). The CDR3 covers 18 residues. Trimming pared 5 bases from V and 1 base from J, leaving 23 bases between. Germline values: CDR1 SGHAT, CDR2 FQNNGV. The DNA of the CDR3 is TGTGCCAGCAGCGCGGGACGGAGGACTTCGGCGGTTAACTATGGCTACACCTTC. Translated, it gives CASSAGRRTSAVNYGYTF.

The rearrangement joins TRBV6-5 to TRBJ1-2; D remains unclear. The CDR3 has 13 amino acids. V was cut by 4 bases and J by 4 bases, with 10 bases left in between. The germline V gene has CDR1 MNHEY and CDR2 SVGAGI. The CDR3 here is CASSSDYGYGYTF. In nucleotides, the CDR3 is TGTGCCAGCAGTTCGGATTACGGCTATGGCTACACCTTC.

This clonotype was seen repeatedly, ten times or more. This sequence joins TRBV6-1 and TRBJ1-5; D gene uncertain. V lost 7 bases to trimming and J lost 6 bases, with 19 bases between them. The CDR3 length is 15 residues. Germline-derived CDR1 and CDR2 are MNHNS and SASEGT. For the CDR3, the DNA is TGTGCCAGCAATCGGATACCTACTTCGACTCAGCCCCAGCATTTT. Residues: CASNRIPTSTQPQHF.

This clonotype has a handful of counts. The chain's CDR3 is CASSLGDREFIIQYF. The DNA of the CDR3 is TGTGCCAGCAGCTTGGGTGACAGGGAGTTTATCATTCAGTACTTC. This chain connects TRBV5-6 to TRBJ2-4; 7 bases align to TRBD1. Germline V lookup: CDR1 SGHDT, CDR2 YYEEEE. This CDR3 spans 15 amino acids. With 0 bases clipped from V and 9 bases from J, the junction kept 9 bases outside the gene matches. Supplemented by reference TRBV5-6 and TRBJ2-4, the full variable domain reads DAGVTQSPTHLIKTRGQQVTLRCSPKSGHDTVSWYQQALGQGPQFIFQYYEEEERQRGNFPDRFSGHQFPNYSSELNVNALLLGDSALYLCASSLGDREFIIQYFGAGTRLSVL.

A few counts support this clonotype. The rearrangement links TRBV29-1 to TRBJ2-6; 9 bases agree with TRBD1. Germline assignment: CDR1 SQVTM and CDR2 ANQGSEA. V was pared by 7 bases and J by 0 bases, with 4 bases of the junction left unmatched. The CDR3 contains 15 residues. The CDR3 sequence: CSGDRAHSGANVLTF. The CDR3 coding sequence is TGCAGCGGGGACAGGGCCCACTCTGGGGCCAACGTCCTGACTTTC.

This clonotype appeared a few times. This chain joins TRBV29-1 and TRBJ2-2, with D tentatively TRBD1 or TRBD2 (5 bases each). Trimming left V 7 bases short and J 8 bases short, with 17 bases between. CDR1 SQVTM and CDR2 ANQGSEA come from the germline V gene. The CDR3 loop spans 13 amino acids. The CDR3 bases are TGCAGCGCCCGAGGGACGTCCTCGGGGGAGCTGTTTTTT. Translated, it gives CSARGTSSGELFF.

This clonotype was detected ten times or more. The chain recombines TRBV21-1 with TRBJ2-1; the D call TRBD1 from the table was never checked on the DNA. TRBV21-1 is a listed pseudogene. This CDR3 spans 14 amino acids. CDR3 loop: CASSYSGAGNEQFF. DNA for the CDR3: TGTGCCAGCAGCTACTCGGGGGCGGGCAATGAGCAGTTCTTC.

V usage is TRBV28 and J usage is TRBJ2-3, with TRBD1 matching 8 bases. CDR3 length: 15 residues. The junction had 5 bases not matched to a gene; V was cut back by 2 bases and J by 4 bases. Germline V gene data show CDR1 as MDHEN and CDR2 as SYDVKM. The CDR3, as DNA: TGTGCCAGCAGTTTAACGGGACAGGCATCAGATACGCAGTATTTT. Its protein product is CASSLTGQASDTQYF.

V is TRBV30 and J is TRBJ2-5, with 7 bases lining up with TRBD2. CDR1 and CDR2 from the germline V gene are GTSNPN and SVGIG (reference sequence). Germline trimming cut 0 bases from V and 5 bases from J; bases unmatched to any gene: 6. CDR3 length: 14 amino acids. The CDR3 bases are TGTGCCTGGAGTGTACTTGTAGCGGGTGAGACCCAGTACTTC. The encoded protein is CAWSVLVAGETQYF. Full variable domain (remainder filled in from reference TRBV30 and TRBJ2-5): SQTIHQWPATLVQPVGSPLSLECTVEGTSNPNLYWYRQAAGRGLQLLFYSVGIGQISSEVPQNLSASRPQDRQFILSSKKLLLSDSGFYLCAWSVLVAGETQYFGPGTRLLVL.

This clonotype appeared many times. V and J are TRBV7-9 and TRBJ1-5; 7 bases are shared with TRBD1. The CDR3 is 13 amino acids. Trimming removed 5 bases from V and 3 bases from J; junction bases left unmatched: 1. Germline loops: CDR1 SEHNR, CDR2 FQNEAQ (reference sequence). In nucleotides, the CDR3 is TGTGCCAGCAGCGGACAGGTCAATCAGCCCCAGCATTTT. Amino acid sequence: CASSGQVNQPQHF.

This CDR3 is CASSSKALPGYNEQFF. The CDR3 bases are TGTGCCAGCAGCTCTAAGGCGCTCCCGGGCTACAATGAGCAGTTCTTC. The J gene is TRBJ2-1, the V gene TRBV11-1; no reliable D call. The CDR3 is made up of 16 amino acids. The germline V gene has CDR1 SGHAT and CDR2 FQDESV (reference sequence). Trimming took off 4 bases at V and 3 bases at J, with 16 bases between the two ends.

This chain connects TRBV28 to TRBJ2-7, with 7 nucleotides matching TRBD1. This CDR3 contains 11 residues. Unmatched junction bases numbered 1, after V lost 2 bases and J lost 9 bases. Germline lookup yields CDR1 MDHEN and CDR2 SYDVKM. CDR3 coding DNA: TGTGCCAGCAGTTTACGGGACAGGCAGTACTTC. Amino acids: CASSLRDRQYF.

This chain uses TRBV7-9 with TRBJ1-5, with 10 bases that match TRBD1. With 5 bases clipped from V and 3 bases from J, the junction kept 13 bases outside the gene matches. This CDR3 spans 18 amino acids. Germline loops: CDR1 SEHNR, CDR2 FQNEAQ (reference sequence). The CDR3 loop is CASSPGTGATLHNQPQHF. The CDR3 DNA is TGTGCCAGCAGCCCCGGGACAGGGGCTACCCTTCACAATCAGCCCCAGCATTTT.

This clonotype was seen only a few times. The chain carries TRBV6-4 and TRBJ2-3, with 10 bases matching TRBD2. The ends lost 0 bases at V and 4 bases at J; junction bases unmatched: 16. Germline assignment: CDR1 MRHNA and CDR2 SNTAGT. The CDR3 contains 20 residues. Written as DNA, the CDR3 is TGTGCCAGCAGTGACTCAAGAGGGGGCAGAGCGGGAGGGCCCCCAGATACGCAGTATTTT. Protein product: CASSDSRGGRAGGPPDTQYF.

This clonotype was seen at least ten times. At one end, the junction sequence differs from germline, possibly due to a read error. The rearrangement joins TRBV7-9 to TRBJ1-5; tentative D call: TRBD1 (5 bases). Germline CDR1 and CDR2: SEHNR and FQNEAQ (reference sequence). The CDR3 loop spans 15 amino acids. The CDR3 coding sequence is TGTGCCAGCAGCTTAGGGGGCTATAGCAATCAGCCCCAGCTTTTT. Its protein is CASSLGGYSNQPQLF.